This T cell receptor (beta chain) appears in the sequencing data of a study of beta chain features in type 1 diabetes. About the research overall: The number of sorted cells examined across all samples was 107,917,701.

The authors reverse transcribed all of the isolated RNA, so sequencing captured expressed TCRB transcripts. The table came from immunoSEQ multiplex PCR; TCRdb's copy has only in-frame clones and leaves some out. Seen here are about 140,000 clones, less than 9% observed once, and the top ten hold roughly 1.5%. The sequenced material came from central memory CD4+ T cells from blood. The receptor's source is a woman aged 30 to 39 in good health.

CDR3 DNA sequence: TGTGCCAGCAGCTTACTAGCGGGAGGGCAGGGTGAGCAGTTCTTC. Residues: CASSLLAGGQGEQFF. V gene TRBV5-4 combines with J gene TRBJ2-1; 13 bases fit TRBD2. V gave up 2 bases and J gave up 9 bases; unmatched junction bases: 5. Germline V gives CDR1 SGHNT, CDR2 YYREEE (reference sequence). This CDR3 has 15 amino acids.